This record looks at one T cell receptor beta chain sequence and its context. The sample originates from a study of CD8 T cells in Susac syndrome. It was with random hexamers that roughly 0.45 to 1 ug RNA was reverse transcribed. TCRdb processed the immunoSEQ multiplex PCR reads anew with MiXCR; each CDR3 protein has one entry. The sample shows 180,000 or so distinct CDR3 sequences, nearly 95% of them seen only once. CDR1 is MNHNY and CDR2 is SVGAGI in the germline V gene (reference sequence). V was shortened by 6 bases and J by 5 bases, with 8 bases between the two germline ends. The CDR3 is made up of 11 amino acids. Negative isolation yielded the CD8+ and CD4+ T cells, while FACS enriched the TEMRA cells.

The sequenced sample consisted of CD4+ T cells from PBMCs. The chain couples TRBV6-6 to TRBJ2-7; D assignment may be TRBD1 or TRBD2 (5 bases each). The TCR originated in a human donor with multiple sclerosis. The CDR3 nucleotides are TGTGCCAGCAGCGTGGGGGACGAGCAGTACTTC. This codes for CASSVGDEQYF.